A single sample gave rise to the 17 T cell receptor beta chains below, sequenced in a study of cytomegalovirus exposure and HLA in healthy donors. Some clones are missing from TCRdb's copy, which holds only in-frame ones; the method was immunoSEQ multiplex PCR. The table records under 200,000 clones, approximately 78% of them present only once. Sequenced input: PBMCs. The receptors here all came from a woman aged 25 to 39 in good health and CMV-seronegative.

The chain joins TRBV11-2 to TRBJ1-5, with 10 bases aligning to TRBD1. Per the germline V gene, CDR1 is SGHAT and CDR2 is FQNNGV. The CDR3 length is 14 residues. J lost 7 bases, V lost 6 bases, and 6 bases had no gene match. CDR3 nucleotides: TGTGCCAGCAGTTGGGACAGGGGAAAACAGCCCCAGCATTTT. The encoded protein is CASSWDRGKQPQHF.

The chain employs TRBV30 and TRBJ2-7, with 10 nucleotides matching TRBD2. The CDR3 is made up of 13 amino acids. The trim removed 4 bases at V and 3 bases at J, leaving 3 bases unmatched. Germline assignment: CDR1 GTSNPN and CDR2 SVGIG (reference sequence). CDR3 nucleotides: TGTGCCTGGACAGCGGGAGGGCTCTACGAGCAGTACTTC. Translation gives CAWTAGGLYEQYF. Full variable domain (rest looked up from reference TRBV30 and TRBJ2-7): SQTIHQWPATLVQPVGSPLSLECTVEGTSNPNLYWYRQAAGRGLQLLFYSVGIGQISSEVPQNLSASRPQDRQFILSSKKLLLSDSGFYLCAWTAGGLYEQYFGPGTRLTVT.

V gene TRBV11-2 combines with J gene TRBJ2-7, with 9 bases aligning to TRBD2. The length of the CDR3 is 18 residues. In germline, CDR1 is SGHAT, CDR2 FQNNGV. V lost 1 base, J lost 1 base, and 11 bases stayed unmatched. The CDR3 spells CASSLGSAGGPTSYEQYF. Here the CDR3 DNA reads TGTGCCAGCAGCTTAGGTAGCGCGGGAGGGCCGACGTCCTACGAGCAGTACTTC.

This clone was picked up a small number of times. The V and J genes are TRBV29-1 and TRBJ1-1; 10 bases align to TRBD1. Germline V lookup: CDR1 SQVTM, CDR2 ANQGSEA. V trimming: 6 bases; J trimming: 4 bases; junction bases outside the gene matches: 17. This CDR3 comprises 17 residues. The CDR3 spells CSVPTAGTGVSRTEAFF. The DNA of the CDR3 is TGCAGCGTACCAACAGCCGGGACAGGGGTAAGTCGCACTGAAGCTTTCTTT.

The gene calls are TRBV11-2 and TRBJ2-7; 10 bases fit TRBD2. With 5 bases clipped from V and 0 bases from J, the junction kept 7 bases outside the gene matches. CDR3 size: 16 residues. CDR1 and CDR2 (germline): SGHAT, FQNNGV. CDR3 nucleotide sequence: TGTGCCAGCAGCCTCACCTCTAGCGGGAGCTCCTACGAGCAGTACTTC. This codes for CASSLTSSGSSYEQYF.

V is TRBV28 and J is TRBJ2-2; 7 bases agree with TRBD1. Germline CDR1 and CDR2: MDHEN and SYDVKM. V lost 5 bases and J lost 9; bases outside the gene matches: 18. The CDR3 runs 17 residues. CDR3 DNA sequence: TGTGCCAGCAGTCCCCCCCCGTGGGCAGGGGGATATCGGGAGCTGTTTTTT. This gives the protein CASSPPPWAGGYRELFF.

V gene TRBV2 combines with J gene TRBJ2-5; D uncertain. The germline V gene encodes CDR1 SNHLY and CDR2 FYNNEI. The CDR3 runs to 12 residues. V was shortened by 9 bases and J by 4 bases, with 12 bases between the two germline ends. The CDR3 DNA follows: TGTGCCAGGCGACTGGCTGGAGAGACCCAGTACTTC. Amino acid sequence: CARRLAGETQYF.

V and J are TRBV19 and TRBJ2-7; D may be TRBD2 (5 bases). The CDR3 is 14 residues long. Germline CDR1 reads LNHDA; CDR2 reads SQIVND (reference sequence). The V and J ends lost 4 bases and 2 bases respectively, with 12 bases between them. The CDR3 DNA reads TGTGCCAGTAGTAGTCCTTTCGGGACCTACGAGCAGTACTTC. Protein: CASSSPFGTYEQYF.

This clone was counted only a few times. The chain carries TRBV19 and TRBJ2-1; 7 positions match TRBD1. V shed 4 bases, J shed 2 bases, and the junction held 2 bases outside the gene matches. The CDR3 length is 14 residues. Looked up from germline, CDR1 is LNHDA and CDR2 is SQIVND (reference sequence). The CDR3 loop is CASSKGATYNEQFF. In DNA, the CDR3 is TGTGCCAGTAGTAAGGGGGCAACCTACAATGAGCAGTTCTTC.

The rearrangement joins TRBV6-6 to TRBJ2-7; 11 bases are a match to TRBD1. Losses at the gene ends were 6 bases for V and 2 bases for J; bases not matched to a gene: 6. The CDR3 runs 15 residues. From germline, CDR1 is MNHNY and CDR2 SVGAGI (reference sequence). Written as DNA, the CDR3 is TGTGCCAGCAGAGGGATGGGACAGGGGGCCTACGAGCAGTACTTC. Encoded protein: CASRGMGQGAYEQYF.

This clone was seen more than once but under ten times. The CDR3 reads CASSRGGGSSTEAFF. The CDR3 DNA reads TGTGCCAGCAGTCGAGGAGGGGGCAGCAGCACTGAAGCTTTCTTT. The chain joins TRBV7-6 to TRBJ1-1, with TRBD1 matching 7 bases. This CDR3 has 15 amino acids. In germline, CDR1 is SGHVS, CDR2 FNYEAQ. V lost 6 bases and J lost 4; bases outside the gene matches: 11.

This clone occurred many times. The chain carries TRBV19 and TRBJ2-2; 9 bases are a match to TRBD2. The V gene's germline CDR1 is LNHDA and CDR2 SQIVND (reference sequence). The CDR3 consists of 18 residues. The V gene end was trimmed by 3 bases and the J gene end by 3 bases; junction bases not matched to a gene: 11. The DNA for the CDR3 is TGTGCCAGTAGTATGCGTAGCGGGAGAATAATGGACACCGGGGAGCTGTTTTTT. This encodes CASSMRSGRIMDTGELFF.

This clone was observed once. The chain joins TRBV27 to TRBJ1-5; D is perhaps TRBD1 (5 bases). CDR3 length: 17 residues. Germline V lookup: CDR1 MNHEY, CDR2 SMNVEV (reference sequence). V was trimmed by 0 bases and J by 2 bases, leaving 14 bases between them. CDR3 region: CASSLSSGRSGNQPQHF. DNA of the CDR3: TGTGCCAGCAGTTTATCCTCAGGGCGCAGCGGCAATCAGCCCCAGCATTTT.

CDR3: CASSLVGGEEKLFF. The DNA for the CDR3 is TGTGCCAGCAGCTTAGTAGGGGGCGAAGAAAAACTGTTTTTT. The V and J genes are TRBV7-8 and TRBJ1-4, with 7 bases aligning to TRBD1. Germline V gene lookup returns CDR1 SGHVS and CDR2 FQNEAQ. The CDR3 sequence is 14 residues long. Trimming cost V 1 base and J 8 bases; bases outside gene matches: 4.

This clone was seen a single time. The chain combines TRBV10-3 with TRBJ2-7; 15 nucleotides agree with TRBD2. The CDR3 is 20 amino acids. V dropped 4 bases and J dropped 4; count of bases not matched to a gene: 17. The germline gives CDR1 ENHRY, CDR2 SYGVKD. The CDR3 region is CAISGRATGTSGRLWYEQYF. CDR3 bases: TGTGCCATCAGTGGACGGGCAACCGGGACTAGCGGGAGGTTGTGGTACGAGCAGTACTTC.

The genes are TRBV30 and TRBJ2-1, with D perhaps matching TRBD1 (5 bases). The CDR3 is 10 amino acids. V lost 8 bases to trimming and J lost 7 bases, with 9 bases between them. The germline V gene has CDR1 GTSNPN and CDR2 SVGIG (reference sequence). The CDR3 DNA reads as TGTGCCGGACACAGAAATGAGCAGTTCTTC. This gives the protein CAGHRNEQFF. The entire variable domain, with the rest obtained from reference TRBV30 and TRBJ2-1, is as follows: SQTIHQWPATLVQPVGSPLSLECTVEGTSNPNLYWYRQAAGRGLQLLFYSVGIGQISSEVPQNLSASRPQDRQFILSSKKLLLSDSGFYLCAGHRNEQFFGPGTRLTVL.

This clone was detected once. Here the CDR3 DNA reads TGTGCCAGCAGCTTCGGGACTAGCGGGGGGCGGATCTACGAGCAGTACTTC. This gives the protein CASSFGTSGGRIYEQYF. The chain has TRBV5-8 and TRBJ2-7; 15 nucleotides match TRBD2. V trimming: 2 bases; J trimming: 3 bases; junction bases outside the gene matches: 6. The CDR3 contains 17 residues. CDR1 and CDR2 (germline): SGHTS, YDEGEE.